One sample yielded the 28 T cell receptor beta chains listed below, sequenced in a study of identical twins. One entry per CDR3 protein results from TCRdb running MiXCR on the 5' RACE reads. The sample holds roughly 350,000 distinct CDR3 sequences, around an eighth seen once. These data were also reused for a study on yellow fever vaccine responses in identical twins.

Material: CD8+ T cells sorted from blood. The receptor set was obtained from a young woman in good health.

This clonotype was observed a few times. V is TRBV12-3 or TRBV12-4 and J is TRBJ2-5; TRBD2 matches 12 bases. The CDR3 runs to 16 residues. V dropped 6 bases and J dropped 5; count of bases not matched to a gene: 10. CDR3 protein: CASRRLAGAKRETQYF. The CDR3 DNA is TGTGCCAGCAGACGACTAGCGGGGGCCAAACGGGAGACCCAGTACTTC.

This clonotype was observed at least ten times. The V gene is TRBV4-2, the J gene TRBJ2-7, with 7 bases fitting TRBD2. V lost 0 bases, J lost 2 bases, and 13 bases stayed unmatched. The V gene's germline CDR1 is LGHNA and CDR2 YNFKEQ. The CDR3 is 18 amino acids. The chain's CDR3 is CASSQEKEGLVFPYEQYF. Here the CDR3 DNA reads TGTGCCAGCAGCCAAGAAAAAGAAGGACTAGTTTTCCCCTACGAGCAGTACTTC.

In this sample, this clonotype turned up a few times. The gene calls are TRBV5-6 and TRBJ2-2; D may correspond to TRBD1 or TRBD2 (6 bases each). Germline CDR1 SGHDT, CDR2 YYEEEE. V was clipped by 0 bases and J by 9 bases, with 9 bases between them. The CDR3 loop spans 13 amino acids. The CDR3 sequence: CASSLAGGRELFF. CDR3 nucleotide sequence: TGTGCCAGCAGCTTGGCCGGGGGCCGGGAGCTGTTTTTT.

This clonotype was observed a few times. The chain is built from TRBV2 and TRBJ2-1, with 11 bases identical to TRBD2. Germline lookup yields CDR1 SNHLY and CDR2 FYNNEI. The CDR3 totals 16 residues. V lost 4 bases and J lost 4; bases outside the gene matches: 6. In DNA form, the CDR3 reads TGTGCCAGCAGTGCCACTCTAGCGGGAGGATACAATGAGCAGTTCTTC. This translates into CASSATLAGGYNEQFF.

The table lists this clonotype with many counts. The chain joins TRBV5-1 to TRBJ1-2, with 10 bases aligning to TRBD1. Germline V gives CDR1 SGHRS, CDR2 YFSETQ. The CDR3 covers 15 residues. J was trimmed by 4 bases and V by 4 bases; bases with no gene match: 7. The CDR3 protein is CASSPGQGILYGYTF. The CDR3 bases are TGCGCCAGCAGCCCGGGACAGGGGATCCTCTATGGCTACACCTTC.

This rearrangement joins TRBV7-9 to TRBJ1-1; weak D call: TRBD1 (6 bases). The CDR3 sequence is 16 residues long. In germline, CDR1 is SEHNR, CDR2 FQNEAQ (reference sequence). V gave up 8 bases and J gave up 1 base, with 20 bases separating them. CDR3 protein: CASHRSTTGGNTEAFF. CDR3 sequence (DNA): TGTGCCAGCCACCGCTCTACGACAGGTGGGAACACTGAAGCTTTCTTT.

This clonotype showed up many times. V usage is TRBV4-1 and J usage is TRBJ1-5; no clear D gene. The CDR3 is made up of 16 amino acids. The germline V gene has CDR1 MGHRA and CDR2 YSYEKL. With 1 base removed from V and 5 bases from J, the gap between germline ends came to 15 bases. CDR3 DNA: TGCGCCAGCAGCCAAGCGGCGGCAGCCGGGTATCAGCCCCAGCATTTT. Its protein is CASSQAAAAGYQPQHF.

This chain links TRBV7-8 with TRBJ1-1; 9 bases line up with TRBD1. This CDR3 has 14 amino acids. The V gene end was trimmed by 5 bases and the J gene end by 8 bases; junction bases not matched to a gene: 9. The V gene's germline CDR1 is SGHVS and CDR2 FQNEAQ. CDR3 protein: CASSTDRGVLEAFF. The CDR3 nucleotides read TGTGCCAGCAGCACGGACAGGGGAGTTTTGGAAGCTTTCTTT.

Ten or more counts support this clonotype. The chain uses TRBV5-1 and TRBJ2-5; no clear D. The germline CDR1 and CDR2 sequences are SGHRS and YFSETQ. Deletions cut 3 bases from V and 0 bases from J, with 9 bases between. This CDR3 comprises 14 residues. The CDR3 region has the DNA TGCGCCAGCAGCTCATCAGCGTACCAAGAGACCCAGTACTTC. Encoded protein: CASSSSAYQETQYF.

In its sample, this clonotype was seen a few times. The chain joins TRBV19 to TRBJ2-1, with D possibly TRBD2 on 5 matching bases. The CDR3 has 15 residues. Germline assignment: CDR1 LNHDA and CDR2 SQIVND (reference sequence). Trimming took off 3 bases at V and 2 bases at J, with 11 bases between the two ends. CDR3 loop: CASSIGSGPYNEQFF. Here the CDR3 DNA reads TGTGCCAGTAGTATTGGGAGCGGTCCCTACAATGAGCAGTTCTTC.

The CDR3 spells CASSYSTFVLGERGYGYTF. CDR3 bases: TGTGCCAGCAGTTACTCGACATTCGTTTTGGGCGAACGGGGCTATGGCTACACCTTC. The chain combines TRBV6-5 with TRBJ1-2; D not certain. CDR1 MNHEY and CDR2 SVGAGI come from the germline V gene. This CDR3 has 19 amino acids. V was clipped by 0 bases and J by 4 bases, with 24 bases between them.

There are many counts of this clonotype. The V call is TRBV7-8, the J call TRBJ2-2; 10 bases are shared with TRBD2. Germline CDR1 and CDR2: SGHVS and FQNEAQ. Trimming removed 7 bases from V and 4 bases from J; junction bases left unmatched: 6. This CDR3 contains 15 residues. The CDR3 here is CASTLIAGGTGELFF. The CDR3 DNA reads TGTGCCAGCACCCTGATAGCGGGAGGCACCGGGGAGCTGTTTTTT.

Concerning this clonotype: One end of the junction is discordant with germline, which a read error may explain. The V and J genes are TRBV4-2 and TRBJ2-4; 7 nucleotides align to TRBD2. This CDR3 region has 16 residues. Germline V CDR1 and CDR2: LGHNA, YNFKEQ. This CDR3 reads CASRQGAGVAKNIQYF. CDR3 sequence (DNA): TGTGCCAGCAGGCAAGGCGCGGGGGTAGCCAAAAACATTCAGTACTTC.

This sequence joins TRBV2 and TRBJ2-3, with unresolved D. The germline V gene has CDR1 SNHLY and CDR2 FYNNEI. The CDR3 is 10 amino acids. Between the trimmed V and J ends, which lost 10 bases and 7 bases, there was a span of 9 bases. CDR3 sequence (DNA): TGTGCCATCTCTACGAATACGCAGTATTTT. It yields the protein CAISTNTQYF.

This clonotype was counted a few times. This chain uses TRBV27 with TRBJ2-5; 9 bases agree with TRBD1. V was clipped by 5 bases and J by 5 bases; unmatched bases: 9. The germline V gene encodes CDR1 MNHEY and CDR2 SMNVEV (reference sequence). The CDR3 has 15 residues. CDR3 bases: TGTGCCAGCAGTCCCTCGGGACAGGGATTTGAGACCCAGTACTTC. The encoded protein is CASSPSGQGFETQYF.

The table lists this clonotype with a few counts. V usage is TRBV20-1 and J usage is TRBJ1-2; D not certain. This CDR3 has 12 residues. V was cut by 6 bases and J by 3 bases, with 11 bases left in between. Germline V gene lookup returns CDR1 DFQATT and CDR2 SNEGSKA (reference sequence). CDR3 region: CSARRDDYGYTF. CDR3 DNA sequence: TGCAGTGCCCGTAGGGATGACTATGGCTACACCTTC.

The CDR3 DNA is TGCAGTGCTAGAGACCAGCCCCAGCATTTT. Its protein product is CSARDQPQHF. J is TRBJ1-5 and V is TRBV20-1; the D is unclear. The CDR3 spans 10 residues. The V end was cut by 0 bases, the J end by 7 bases, with 1 base between. CDR1 is DFQATT and CDR2 is SNEGSKA in the germline V gene (reference sequence).

The CDR3 nucleotides read TGCGCCAGCAGCCAAGACTCCCTAGATACGCAGTATTTT. Residues: CASSQDSLDTQYF. This chain connects TRBV4-1 to TRBJ2-3, with no clear D. The CDR3 runs to 13 residues. V was clipped by 0 bases and J by 5 bases, with 6 bases between them. Germline V CDR1 and CDR2: MGHRA, YSYEKL.

This clonotype was observed a handful of times. V is TRBV5-4 and J is TRBJ2-1, with 8 bases lining up with TRBD2. The CDR3 is made up of 15 amino acids. V gave up 0 bases and J gave up 8 bases; unmatched junction bases: 7. Germline V CDR1 and CDR2: SGHNT, YYREEE (reference sequence). The CDR3 region is CASSLAGGPPDEQFF. The CDR3 DNA is TGTGCCAGCAGCTTGGCGGGGGGGCCCCCCGATGAGCAGTTCTTC.

As DNA, the CDR3 is TGTGCCAGCAGCTCGCTTCGTCGGGATACGCAGTATTTT. Its translation is CASSSLRRDTQYF. The chain recombines TRBV5-6 with TRBJ2-3; D is unresolved. The germline V gene encodes CDR1 SGHDT and CDR2 YYEEEE. This CDR3 is 13 amino acids long. Trimming pared 3 bases from V and 6 bases from J, leaving 11 bases between.

This clonotype has a count of ten or more. The chain carries TRBV29-1 and TRBJ2-7, with 11 bases aligning to TRBD1. Germline CDR1 is SQVTM and CDR2 is ANQGSEA. The CDR3 contains 14 residues. V shed 6 bases, J shed 7 bases, and the junction held 11 bases outside the gene matches. CDR3 loop: CSVLTGTGGSEQYF. CDR3 nucleotides: TGCAGCGTCCTGACGGGGACAGGGGGGAGTGAGCAGTACTTC.

This chain links TRBV29-1 with TRBJ2-2; 8 bases are a match to TRBD1. Unmatched junction bases numbered 3, after V lost 2 bases and J lost 1 base. Germline V lookup: CDR1 SQVTM, CDR2 ANQGSEA. The CDR3 sequence is 15 residues long. CDR3 DNA sequence: TGCAGCGTTGAACCCGGGACAGGGAACACCGGGGAGCTGTTTTTT. Amino acid sequence: CSVEPGTGNTGELFF.

This clonotype has more than one count but fewer than ten. The chain links TRBV5-6 to TRBJ1-5; D is perhaps TRBD1 (6 bases). The CDR3 spans 17 residues. Germline V gene data show CDR1 as SGHDT and CDR2 as YYEEEE. V was shortened by 4 bases and J by 5 bases, with 22 bases between the two germline ends. The CDR3 sequence: CASSITGSDSDYQPQHF. The CDR3 DNA sequence: TGTGCCAGCAGCATCACAGGGAGTGACTCCGATTATCAGCCCCAGCATTTT.

The V call is TRBV4-1, the J call TRBJ2-1; D is perhaps TRBD2 (5 bases). The length of the CDR3 is 15 residues. The germline V gene encodes CDR1 MGHRA and CDR2 YSYEKL. Trimming shortened V by 4 bases and J by 8 bases, and 18 bases separated the two germline ends. This CDR3 reads CASSPSRSGGDEQFF. The CDR3, as DNA: TGCGCCAGCAGCCCCTCACGGTCCGGAGGTGATGAGCAGTTCTTC.

A few counts support this clonotype. The genes are TRBV11-2 and TRBJ2-1, with D tentatively TRBD1 (5 bases). Germline assignment: CDR1 SGHAT and CDR2 FQNNGV. The germline V and J ends were trimmed by 0 bases and 4 bases, with 13 bases remaining between them. The length of the CDR3 is 16 residues. CDR3 DNA: TGTGCCAGCAGCTTAGACAGGTTTGGGGCTTACAATGAGCAGTTCTTC. Translated, it gives CASSLDRFGAYNEQFF.

This clonotype was counted a few times. The chain couples TRBV12-3 or TRBV12-4 to TRBJ2-7; 7 nucleotides match TRBD2. The ends lost 1 base at V and 9 bases at J; junction bases unmatched: 6. The CDR3 totals 13 residues. The CDR3 region is CASSLGTRGGQYF. The CDR3 bases are TGTGCCAGCAGTTTAGGGACTAGAGGAGGGCAGTACTTC.

This clonotype was found a few times. J is TRBJ2-7 and V is TRBV28; a possible D gene is TRBD2 (5 bases). V lost 4 bases and J 1 base, leaving 26 bases between the germline ends. The CDR3 sequence is 19 residues long. The germline V gene has CDR1 MDHEN and CDR2 SYDVKM. As DNA, the CDR3 is TGTGCCAGCAGTTCCTACCGGACTGATACGCCCGAAACTTCCTACGAGCAGTACGTC. Translated, it gives CASSSYRTDTPETSYEQYV.

This clonotype was seen a handful of times. This chain links TRBV11-1 with TRBJ2-3; 7 bases line up with TRBD1. J gave up 2 bases and V 5 bases, and 16 bases lay outside the gene matches. CDR1 is SGHAT, CDR2 FQDESV, per germline (reference sequence). The CDR3 contains 18 residues. The CDR3 loop reads CASSQTQGPLGITDTQYF. The CDR3 DNA follows: TGTGCCAGCAGCCAGACACAGGGGCCCCTTGGGATCACAGATACGCAGTATTTT.